This TCR beta chain was recorded in a study of cytomegalovirus exposure and HLA in healthy donors. Notes on the study in general: Analysis performed later found 16,951 TCR beta sequences associated with HLA alleles at 0.05 false discovery rate. Despite most TCR sequences being rare, some public TCRs occurred in many donors.

Unmatched junction bases numbered 4, after V lost 5 bases and J lost 1 base. From germline, CDR1 is MNHEY and CDR2 SVGAGI. This CDR3 spans 14 amino acids. Healthy donors of bone marrow made up the group. Note on this clone: Its antigen is not identified.

Primers: 60 Vbeta forward and 13 Jbeta reverse. Sequencing used immunoSEQ multiplex PCR; TCRdb keeps in-frame clones, though not all of them. The listing contains about 130,000 clones. Sequenced input: PBMCs. This chain uses TRBV6-5 with TRBJ2-7; 8 nucleotides agree with TRBD1. This receptor was identified in a woman in her fifties or sixties in good health and CMV-seronegative. CDR3 DNA sequence: TGTGCCAGCAGTCCGACAGGGGAGTCCTACGAGCAGTACTTC. Translating it yields CASSPTGESYEQYF.